These 7 T cell receptor beta chains came from one sample sequenced in a study of blood T cell repertoires in COVID-19. Profiled with immunoSEQ multiplex PCR; TCRdb holds only in-frame clones, not every one. The sample lists around 80,000 clones, around nine tenths seen once, with roughly 8% in the top ten. The specimen sequenced was peripheral blood. The receptor source for this set is a man aged 80 or over with active or convalescent COVID-19.

The gene calls are TRBV11-2 and TRBJ1-2, with TRBD1 as a possible D gene (6 bases). This CDR3 contains 15 residues. CDR1 SGHAT and CDR2 FQNNGV come from the germline V gene. Trimming left V 5 bases short and J 8 bases short, with 21 bases between. The CDR3 loop is CASSLGGQGLRGYTF. The CDR3 DNA follows: TGTGCCAGCAGCCTGGGGGGGCAGGGCCTAAGGGGCTACACCTTC.

This clone has a single count. The rearrangement uses TRBV9 and TRBJ1-4, with a weak D call TRBD1 (5 bases). V was clipped by 0 bases and J by 2 bases, with 8 bases between them. Looked up from germline, CDR1 is SGDLS and CDR2 is YYNGEE. The CDR3 length is 15 residues. Written as DNA, the CDR3 is TGTGCCAGCAGCGTAGGACAGACTACTAATGAAAAACTGTTTTTT. It specifies CASSVGQTTNEKLFF. The variable domain in full, completed from reference TRBV9 and TRBJ1-4, reads DSGVTQTPKHLITATGQRVTLRCSPRSGDLSVYWYQQSLDQGLQFLIQYYNGEERAKGNILERFSAQQFPDLHSELNLSSLELGDSALYFCASSVGQTTNEKLFFGSGTQLSVL.

The table lists this clone with a count of one. This chain joins TRBV11-3 and TRBJ1-1; D possibly corresponds to TRBD1 (6 bases). Per germline, CDR1 SGHNT and CDR2 YENEEA. The CDR3 is 14 residues long. Trimming took 5 bases from V and 1 from J, leaving 11 bases between them. The CDR3 DNA is TGTGCCAGCAGCATAACAGGGAGGAACACTGAAGCTTTCTTT. This encodes CASSITGRNTEAFF.

The genes are TRBV6-1 and TRBJ1-5; 7 bases fit TRBD1. The CDR3 has 15 residues. CDR1 is MNHNS and CDR2 is SASEGT in the germline V gene. V lost 2 bases to trimming and J lost 5 bases; unmatched junction nucleotides: 6. The CDR3 here is CASSEPGRGDQPQHF. The CDR3 region has the DNA TGTGCCAGCAGTGAACCCGGCAGGGGGGATCAGCCCCAGCATTTT.

This clone was observed a single time. The chain couples TRBV21-1 to TRBJ2-5; the table's D call of TRBD2 was not tested on the DNA. TRBV21-1 is flagged as a pseudogene. The CDR3 spans 14 residues. CDR3 in DNA: TGTGCCAGCAGCAAAGCGCTCGTGGAGGAGACCCAGTACTTC. It encodes CASSKALVEETQYF.

The V call is TRBV11-2, the J call TRBJ1-2, with D unresolved. Germline V lookup: CDR1 SGHAT, CDR2 FQNNGV. The CDR3 has 15 residues. V dropped 5 bases and J dropped 0 bases, with 13 bases sitting between them. CDR3 in amino acids: CASSRNVDSNYGYTF. The DNA for the CDR3 is TGTGCCAGCAGCCGAAACGTAGATTCTAACTATGGCTACACCTTC.

This chain joins TRBV18 and TRBJ1-4; D is possibly TRBD1 (5 bases). The V gene's germline CDR1 is KGHSH and CDR2 LQKENI. Trimming removed 3 bases at V and 4 bases at J, with 12 bases between. This CDR3 has 15 residues. The CDR3 protein is CASSPITGRNEKLFF. DNA of the CDR3: TGTGCCAGCTCACCCATAACAGGACGTAATGAAAAACTGTTTTTT.